The following is a T cell receptor beta chain sequence with its context. CD8+ and CD4+ blood T cells underwent TCR beta sequencing. Both CD4+ and CD8+ T cells were negatively isolated, and TEMRA cells underwent FACS enrichment. RNA, at about 0.45 to 1 ug, was reverse transcribed with random hexamers. Amplification of TCR beta CDR3 used immunoSEQ multiplex PCR across 54 Vbeta and 13 Jbeta. TCRdb ran MiXCR on the immunoSEQ multiplex PCR reads and lists one entry per CDR3 protein. The sample lists about 280,000 distinct CDR3 sequences; roughly 85% were seen once. This specimen belongs to a study of CD8 T cells in Susac syndrome. The germline V gene encodes CDR1 LGHNA and CDR2 YNFKEQ. The CDR3 extends over 17 amino acids. Unmatched junction bases numbered 11, after V lost 1 base and J lost 6 bases.

Sequencing was carried out using CD8+ T cells from PBMCs. The rearrangement links TRBV4-2 to TRBJ2-3; 9 positions match TRBD2. This TCR was recovered from a human donor with multiple sclerosis. The CDR3 nucleotides read TGTGCCAGCAGCCAAGGCCGGCTAGCGGGGTTCTTCGATACGCAGTATTTT. It yields the protein CASSQGRLAGFFDTQYF.